The present T cell receptor beta chain was sequenced within a study of blood T cell repertoires in COVID-19. Study overall: The cDNA or gDNA used as material had been derived from T cells, B-cell-depleted T cells, or PBMCs.

Trimming stripped 5 bases from V and 6 bases from J, with 13 bases between. The germline V gene encodes CDR1 GTSNPN and CDR2 SVGIG (reference sequence). This CDR3 spans 12 amino acids. Participant age was 18 to 89 years, and participants resided in around 24 US areas. Exposed participants came across a COVID-19 case within 2 weeks before study entry. Libraries were prepared by immunoSEQ multiplex PCR; TCRdb keeps only in-frame clonotypes and omits some of them. The sample yields some 400,000 clones, about nine tenths seen once. The sequenced material came from PBMCs or T cells enriched from blood (not recorded which). The origin of this receptor is a woman in her thirties or forties who had been exposed to COVID-19. J is TRBJ1-2 and V is TRBV30; D unresolved. CDR3 amino acids: CAWSDEVDGYTF. The CDR3 nucleotides read TGTGCCTGGTCCGATGAGGTTGATGGCTACACCTTC.